A single sample gave rise to the 25 T cell receptor beta chains below, sequenced in a study of cytomegalovirus exposure and HLA in healthy donors. Researchers ran the PCR with 60 Vbeta and 13 Jbeta primers. The repertoire was sequenced with immunoSEQ multiplex PCR; TCRdb's copy has only in-frame clones and lacks some. Here the sample spans approximately 110,000 clones, approximately 70% being singletons. The sequenced material came from PBMCs. The origin of the receptors is a man aged 40-49 years in good health and CMV-seropositive.

This clone occurred a few times. CDR3 coding DNA: TGCGCCAGCTTTACGACTAGCGACAATGAGCAGTTCTTC. Translating it yields CASFTTSDNEQFF. The chain links TRBV5-1 to TRBJ2-1, with 8 bases aligning to TRBD2. CDR3 length: 13 amino acids. The germline gives CDR1 SGHRS, CDR2 YFSETQ. V lost 7 bases, J lost 5 bases, and 5 bases stayed unmatched. The complete variable domain, with remaining parts taken from reference TRBV5-1 and TRBJ2-1, reads KAGVTQTPRYLIKTRGQQVTLSCSPISGHRSVSWYQQTPGQGLQFLFEYFSETQRNKGNFPGRFSGRQFSNSRSEMNVSTLELGDSALYLCASFTTSDNEQFFGPGTRLTVL.

The CDR3 bases are TGCGCCAGCAGCCAAGACGGGGATGCCTACGAGCAGTACTTC. This sequence encodes CASSQDGDAYEQYF. The chain links TRBV4-3 to TRBJ2-7, with D possibly being TRBD2 (5 bases). V was pared by 0 bases and J by 2 bases, with 8 bases between. This CDR3 has 14 residues. CDR1 is LGHNA, CDR2 YSLEER, per germline.

The chain employs TRBV5-1 and TRBJ2-1; the D gene is possibly TRBD2 (7 bases). CDR1 and CDR2 (germline): SGHRS, YFSETQ. The ends were cut back, 6 bases at V and 7 bases at J, with 17 bases in the middle. The CDR3 consists of 14 residues. The CDR3 coding sequence is TGCGCCAGCAACGGGGGGCTCCCCTCTAATGAGCAGTTCTTC. Its protein is CASNGGLPSNEQFF. The whole variable domain, filled in from reference TRBV5-1 and TRBJ2-1, reads KAGVTQTPRYLIKTRGQQVTLSCSPISGHRSVSWYQQTPGQGLQFLFEYFSETQRNKGNFPGRFSGRQFSNSRSEMNVSTLELGDSALYLCASNGGLPSNEQFFGPGTRLTVL.

The chain is built from TRBV7-5 and TRBJ2-7; the table calls TRBD2, which could not be checked here. TRBV7-5 is a known pseudogene. There are 14 residues in the CDR3. The CDR3 region is CVRSLSGRSVEQYV. Here the CDR3 DNA reads TGTGTCAGAAGCTTAAGCGGGAGAAGTGTCGAGCAGTACGTC.

This rearrangement joins TRBV19 to TRBJ1-1; D not certain. The V gene lost 1 base and the J gene lost 5 bases, with 11 bases spanning the gap. The length of the CDR3 is 14 residues. CDR1 and CDR2 (germline): LNHDA, SQIVND (reference sequence). This chain's CDR3 is CASSIVGSGTEAFF. In DNA, the CDR3 is TGTGCCAGTAGTATAGTCGGGAGTGGTACTGAAGCTTTCTTT.

The genes are TRBV13 and TRBJ2-3, with a tentative D call TRBD1 (6 bases). The CDR3 extends over 14 amino acids. V lost 5 bases to trimming and J lost 1 base, with 10 bases between them. Germline V gene sequence: CDR1 PRHDT, CDR2 FYEKMQ (reference sequence). The CDR3 sequence: CASSPGAGTDTQYF. The CDR3 region has the DNA TGTGCCAGCAGCCCAGGGGCCGGCACAGATACGCAGTATTTT.

J is TRBJ2-3 and V is TRBV27; D is possibly TRBD1 (5 bases). Trimming shortened V by 3 bases and J by 4 bases, and 20 bases separated the two germline ends. Germline lookup yields CDR1 MNHEY and CDR2 SMNVEV (reference sequence). The CDR3 contains 17 residues. CDR3 bases: TGTGCCAGCAGTTTCCAAACGGTCCAGGGTCGGGCAGATACGCAGTATTTT. Its translation: CASSFQTVQGRADTQYF.

The chain couples TRBV6-5 to TRBJ2-3; possible D gene TRBD1, 5 bases. With 6 bases removed from V and 3 bases from J, the gap between germline ends came to 16 bases. Per the germline V gene, CDR1 is MNHEY and CDR2 is SVGAGI. The CDR3 spans 15 residues. CDR3 sequence (DNA): TGTGCCAGCAGCCGTTCTCCTCGACAGACAGATACGCAGTATTTT. Its translation is CASSRSPRQTDTQYF.

This clone was observed a few times. The chain is built from TRBV7-9 and TRBJ1-4; unclear D gene. Trimming pared 4 bases from V and 7 bases from J, leaving 4 bases between. CDR1 and CDR2 (germline): SEHNR, FQNEAQ (reference sequence). The CDR3 spans 11 residues. CDR3 loop: CASSSSEKLFF. The CDR3 region has the DNA TGTGCCAGCAGCTCTAGTGAAAAACTGTTTTTT.

The rearrangement uses TRBV30 and TRBJ2-3; D uncertain. In germline, CDR1 is GTSNPN, CDR2 SVGIG (reference sequence). The CDR3 totals 14 residues. V was cut by 0 bases and J by 2 bases, with 9 bases left in between. CDR3 DNA sequence: TGTGCCTGGAGTGTAGTAGCTACCACAGATACGCAGTATTTT. It is translated as CAWSVVATTDTQYF. Supplemented by reference TRBV30 and TRBJ2-3, the full variable domain reads SQTIHQWPATLVQPVGSPLSLECTVEGTSNPNLYWYRQAAGRGLQLLFYSVGIGQISSEVPQNLSASRPQDRQFILSSKKLLLSDSGFYLCAWSVVATTDTQYFGPGTRLTVL.

V gene TRBV9 combines with J gene TRBJ2-1; 7 bases agree with TRBD2. This CDR3 comprises 15 residues. Germline V gives CDR1 SGDLS, CDR2 YYNGEE. The V segment lost 3 bases and the J segment 7 bases; nucleotides outside the gene matches: 10. The CDR3 DNA reads as TGTGCCAGCAGCGCCCTTGGCGGGAGTTCGAATGAGCAGTTCTTC. It codes for CASSALGGSSNEQFF.

V and J are TRBV14 and TRBJ1-4; tentatively, D is TRBD1 (5 bases). Germline assignment: CDR1 SGHDN and CDR2 FVKESK. The ends were cut back, 0 bases at V and 7 bases at J, with 9 bases in the middle. The CDR3 has 14 amino acids. The CDR3 region is CASSQDLGAEKLFF. The CDR3 DNA reads as TGTGCCAGCAGCCAAGATCTAGGGGCTGAAAAACTGTTTTTT.

The rearrangement uses TRBV10-1 and TRBJ2-2; the match to TRBD2 covers 7 bases. Germline lookup yields CDR1 WNHNN and CDR2 SYGVQD (reference sequence). CDR3 length equals 14 residues. V lost 6 bases, J lost 1 base, and 2 bases stayed unmatched. The CDR3 loop reads CASRRTRNTGELFF. CDR3 nucleotide sequence: TGCGCCAGCAGACGGACTAGGAACACCGGGGAGCTGTTTTTT.

The V call is TRBV12-2, the J call TRBJ2-1; TRBD2 was called by the table and not checked on the DNA. TRBV12-2 counts as a pseudogene. This CDR3 contains 22 residues. DNA of the CDR3: TGTGCAAGTCGCTTAAAGATCGCTAGCGGGAGGACGGGGCCTAGTTCCTACAATGAGCAGTTCTTC. It codes for CASRLKIASGRTGPSSYNEQFF.

This clone showed up just a few times. V usage is TRBV30 and J usage is TRBJ2-7, with D unclear. Trimming shortened V by 2 bases and J by 4 bases, and 27 bases separated the two germline ends. CDR1 and CDR2 from the germline V gene are GTSNPN and SVGIG (reference sequence). This CDR3 comprises 18 residues. The CDR3 nucleotides read TGTGCCTGGAGTCCCCCTAGGCCTCTTCCTATAGTAGATTACGAGCAGTACGTC. It is translated as CAWSPPRPLPIVDYEQYV.

This clone appeared a few times. The chain is built from TRBV5-6 and TRBJ2-7; possible D gene TRBD2, 5 bases. Deletions cut 0 bases from V and 7 bases from J, with 11 bases between. Germline V CDR1 and CDR2: SGHDT, YYEEEE. The CDR3 length is 13 residues. DNA of the CDR3: TGTGCCAGCAGCTTGGGGGTACCGGGAGAGCAGTACGTC. It encodes CASSLGVPGEQYV.

The chain is built from TRBV30 and TRBJ2-5, with 10 bases matching TRBD2. This CDR3 is 14 amino acids long. CDR1 and CDR2 (germline): GTSNPN, SVGIG (reference sequence). J lost 4 bases, V lost 2 bases, and 4 bases had no gene match. The CDR3 bases are TGTGCCTGGAGTATAGCGGGAGGATTAGAGACCCAGTACTTC. This encodes CAWSIAGGLETQYF.

This sequence joins TRBV2 and TRBJ1-1; D gene uncertain. Trimming removed 5 bases from V and 1 base from J, with 14 bases in between. This CDR3 is 15 amino acids long. The germline gives CDR1 SNHLY, CDR2 FYNNEI. CDR3 DNA: TGTGCCAGCAGTCTCCAGACACTGGGGAACACTGAAGCTTTCTTT. It specifies CASSLQTLGNTEAFF.

This clone was detected only a few times. The chain recombines TRBV5-6 with TRBJ1-1; 7 positions agree with TRBD1. The CDR3 extends over 12 amino acids. J lost 3 bases, V lost 5 bases, and 1 base had no gene match. CDR1 and CDR2 from the germline V gene are SGHDT and YYEEEE. The CDR3 nucleotides read TGTGCCAGCAGTCAGGGGGACACTGAAGCTTTCTTT. It specifies CASSQGDTEAFF. Filled out from reference TRBV5-6 and TRBJ1-1, the complete variable domain reads DAGVTQSPTHLIKTRGQQVTLRCSPKSGHDTVSWYQQALGQGPQFIFQYYEEEERQRGNFPDRFSGHQFPNYSSELNVNALLLGDSALYLCASSQGDTEAFFGQGTRLTVV.

This chain links TRBV9 with TRBJ2-3, with 7 positions matching TRBD2. Per the germline V gene, CDR1 is SGDLS and CDR2 is YYNGEE. The CDR3 is made up of 17 amino acids. With V trimmed by 4 bases and J by 4 bases, 15 bases remained unmatched. The CDR3 reads CASSPPWGGTGPDTQYF. CDR3 DNA sequence: TGTGCCAGCAGCCCACCTTGGGGAGGGACGGGGCCAGATACGCAGTATTTT.

The rearrangement uses TRBV6-6 and TRBJ1-5; 7 nucleotides match TRBD1. V lost 10 bases and J lost 7; bases outside the gene matches: 10. This CDR3 has 13 residues. The germline gives CDR1 MNHNY, CDR2 SVGAGI (reference sequence). CDR3 nucleotides: TGTGCCATCGACAGGGAGGCGGTGCAGCCCCAGCATTTT. It codes for CAIDREAVQPQHF.

V and J are TRBV2 and TRBJ2-2; 14 bases fit TRBD2. CDR1 and CDR2 (germline): SNHLY, FYNNEI. The CDR3 runs 18 residues. V lost 6 bases to trimming and J lost 4 bases; unmatched junction nucleotides: 10. CDR3 nucleotides: TGTGCCAGCAGCGGGTGGGGACTAGCGGGAGCGAGCACCGGGGAGCTGTTTTTT. It encodes CASSGWGLAGASTGELFF. The full variable domain, rest sourced from reference TRBV2 and TRBJ2-2, is EPEVTQTPSHQVTQMGQEVILRCVPISNHLYFYWYRQILGQKVEFLVSFYNNEISEKSEIFDDQFSVERPDGSNFTLKIRSTKLEDSAMYFCASSGWGLAGASTGELFFGEGSRLTVL.

The chain combines TRBV5-1 with TRBJ2-3; a possible D gene is TRBD2 (6 bases). CDR3 length equals 13 residues. Germline values: CDR1 SGHRS, CDR2 YFSETQ. V was clipped by 3 bases and J by 5 bases, with 10 bases between them. The CDR3 bases are TGCGCCAGCAGCTGGGGAGGCGAAGATACGCAGTATTTT. Translation: CASSWGGEDTQYF.

J is TRBJ1-4 and V is TRBV14, with a possible D match to TRBD1 (5 bases). From germline, CDR1 is SGHDN and CDR2 FVKESK. Trimming cost V 0 bases and J 3 bases, with 11 bases left between them. The CDR3 loop spans 16 amino acids. The CDR3 loop reads CASSQDLGGPNEKLFF. CDR3 coding DNA: TGTGCCAGCAGCCAAGATCTGGGGGGACCTAATGAAAAACTGTTTTTT.

The CDR3 DNA follows: TGTGCCAGCAGCTCGGGACTAGCGACAGAGACCCAGTACTTC. It is translated as CASSSGLATETQYF. This chain uses TRBV7-8 with TRBJ2-5; TRBD2 matches at 10 bases. This CDR3 spans 14 amino acids. Trimming removed 4 bases from V and 4 bases from J; junction bases left unmatched: 3. From germline, CDR1 is SGHVS and CDR2 FQNEAQ.